This TCR beta chain was sequenced for a study of cytomegalovirus exposure and HLA in healthy donors (dated by TCRdb to 2017 to 2019). Study-wide context: According to an earlier analysis of 550 to 700 of the donors, 150 million to 200 million T cells yielded approximately 120 million unique TCR beta sequences and 276 Gb of sequence data. Approximately 310 gigabases of sequencing data and 91 million or so unique TCR sequences made up an early release that covered nearly 650 HLA-typed donors. Of the roughly 400 genotyped donors, about 84% fell in the genetic ancestry cluster associated with self-reported Caucasian donors. The study aimed to test whether cataloging public T cell receptors could reveal signatures of past pathogen exposure. The study profiled the T cell repertoires of fewer than 850 subjects by immunosequencing and related them to cytomegalovirus serostatus. A separate validation cohort of roughly 120 different subjects was used in addition to the roughly 720-subject first cohort. High-throughput TCR immunosequencing, statistical association of individual TCRs with disease status, and machine learning were combined to predict cytomegalovirus infection status. To study patterns of TCR occurrence, a later analysis re-analyzed previously published TCR beta repertoires from 650 to 750 donors and added high-resolution HLA genotyping. The later analysis used no new phenotypic data to find candidate immune exposures, relying instead on TCR beta sequences and their occurrence across donors. An earlier analysis of 500 to 750 of the donors applied high-throughput TCR beta sequencing to assess whether each TCR beta V gene segment acted as functional or pseudogenic. Donor age, sex, ethnicity and CMV serostatus were compiled alongside the repertoire data. In a later genetic analysis, genome-wide SNP genotypes for about 65% of the roughly 670 donors were used, and that subset was treated as a discovery cohort. Every repertoire in the discovery cohort had been generated on one and the same sequencing platform. Both class I and class II loci were covered by HLA typing, at four-digit resolution. The number of typed donors differed by locus: about 629-630 for A, B, C, DRB1 and DQB1; about 520 for DQA1; 600 to 610 for DPA1; and some 470 for DPB1. About five DR-DQ haplotypes were treated as single units for association and clustering because of strong linkage in the cohort. Among almost 400 genotyped donors of the cohort, an average of about 240,000 unique TCR beta nucleotide sequences were sequenced per donor, roughly 18% of them non-productive. Overall study results and their limits: A later genetic analysis associated a missense DCLRE1C variant with V-gene and J-gene trimming of TCR beta chains, and an independent cohort replicated the association. The classifier was reported to diagnose cytomegalovirus status with high specificity and sensitivity in both the original and validation cohorts. In a later genetic analysis, fewer N-insertions in productive TCRs were reported among donors in an Asian-associated ancestry cluster than the roughly 700-donor mean. Several of the top co-occurrence clusters appeared to be linked to parvovirus B19, influenza, CMV and Epstein-Barr virus, according to a later analysis. Some IMGT-functional V segments, including TRBV6-2 and TRBV6-3, could not be distinguished by the 87-base-pair reads and were therefore excluded. Correlated functional status among segregating V segments might be attributable to linkage disequilibrium, but an unknown experimental factor could not be ruled out. In a later analysis, HLA-associated TCR beta chains were found to be more clonally expanded and to have lower generation probabilities than equally common non-associated chains. According to a later analysis, most CMV-associated TCR beta chains appeared to be HLA-restricted, and the HLA associations seemed to be driven largely by CMV exposure. For the cohort, immune exposure information was limited to CMV serostatus. At a false discovery rate of 0.05, a later analysis linked 16,951 TCR beta sequences to specific HLA alleles. It was suggested by the authors that the approach could potentially be generalized to other disease states and immunological phenotypes. In vitro tests confirmed that a few of the cytomegalovirus-associated TCR beta chains recognize cytomegalovirus antigens. A further reported finding was that TCR beta sequences accurately predicted the HLA-A and HLA-B alleles for most subjects in the first cohort. Because counts were too low, about 15 rarely observed V segments, including chromosome 9 orphons, were left out of the earlier analysis of about 620 of the donors. In this cohort, only TCR beta chains were sequenced, and detectable features were limited by the absence of alpha or paired-chain data. An earlier analysis of roughly 570 of the donors showed that most TCR beta V segments appeared in productive rearrangements either about 87% or about 30% of the time, which broadly matched IMGT annotations. A group of highly shared sequence variants was considered likely to be a technical artifact of the sequencing pipeline. Assigning TCR associations to individual alleles was difficult when HLA alleles, especially DR and DQ, strongly co-occurred. Presence/absence analyses assumed roughly uniform sequencing depth across donors, an assumption that may not hold. Because HLA typing was unavailable for some donors at each locus, only the typed subset was used in association tests. Most TCR sequences were observed very rarely across donors, whereas some public TCRs were present in many individuals. According to a later analysis, TCR association rates differed among HLA loci, with DRB1 alleles showing the most associated TCRs and HLA-C alleles showing the fewest. In the study, around 150 TCR beta chains were listed as associated with cytomegalovirus.

The cohort consisted of some 730 healthy bone marrow donors. At the time of sampling, all cohort members were nominally healthy, though unrecorded immune exposures were likely present. The donor was CMV seronegative and was included in the group of 352 seronegative cohort members. A peripheral blood sample was provided by each donor, and peripheral blood mononuclear cells were used for TCR beta sequencing. Genomic DNA was extracted from the blood cell samples with the Qiagen DNeasy Blood Extraction Kit. Taken from the germline V gene, the CDR1 and CDR2 loops are SGHRS and YFSETQ. The CDR3 numbers 16 residues from cysteine through phenylalanine. The kept DNA is CDR3 alone, 48 bases in frame from the first base. Trimming at the junction amounts to 1 base on V and 0 bases on J, and the germline ends lie 11 bases apart. Libraries were prepared through the immunoSEQ multiplex PCR assay. For the multiplex PCR, a mixture combining 60 forward primers for TCR Vbeta segments and 13 reverse primers for TCR Jbeta segments was used. A multiplex PCR assay on genomic DNA amplified the CDR3 region of rearranged TCR beta genes. The amplified TCR beta libraries were sequenced on the Illumina HiSeq System as 87-base-pair reads. In the authors' own workflow: In a later analysis, some 80 million unique TCR beta chains were counted across the 650 to 750 repertoires, and about 9.9 million of these chains were shared by at least two donors. To remove PCR and sequencing errors, raw reads were error-corrected and collapsed into unique sequences using a nearest-neighbor algorithm that merged closely related sequences. Alignment of CDR3 sequences to IMGT reference sequences was used to assign V, D and J gene segments. For a sequence to be retained, a match of at least six nucleotides to both a V gene segment and a J gene segment was required. Rearrangements were classified as productive when the CDR3 lacked stop codons and remained in frame with V and J, and all other rearrangements were classified as non-productive. Following IMGT convention, CDR3 was defined as the stretch from the second conserved V-encoded cysteine up to the conserved J-encoded phenylalanine. The earlier analysis of around 640 of the donors excluded sequences that lacked an unambiguous match to a single V gene segment. An earlier analysis of fewer than 650 of the donors classified V segments as functional when productive rearrangements were above 56.7% and as segregating when the standard deviation between donors was above 5%. A statistical classification framework was developed to diagnose cytomegalovirus status using the catalog of TCR beta chain sequences. In a later analysis, TCR nucleotide sequences were compared against IMGT/GENE-DB human TR gene sequences so that V and J genes could be assigned. The TCRdist pipeline was used in a later analysis to assign CDR3 sequences and most-parsimonious VDJ recombination scenarios. In a later analysis, every TCR beta chain was defined by the combination of its CDR3 amino acid sequence and its V-gene family, and reads without a unique V-gene family were dropped. In a later analysis, a few hundred highly shared, low-generation-probability nucleotide sequences were removed to address suspected cross-contamination and a sequencing artifact. For each public chain, a later analysis derived a clonal expansion index from normalized ranks of inferred template counts within each repertoire. Generation probabilities in a later analysis came from a VDJ recombination model fitted to out-of-frame rearrangements, and those results were checked against IGoR. In a later analysis, TCR-TCR, TCR-HLA and TCR-CMV co-occurrence was scored with hypergeometric tests, and a repertoire-size bias correction was applied to TCR pairs. To estimate false discovery rates, a later analysis permuted the HLA or CMV assignments 20 times. In a later analysis, co-occurring TCRs were grouped with DBSCAN, and TCRdist sequence similarity was added when clustering was performed within HLA-allele-positive subsets. Repertoires with fewer than 30,000 or more than 120,000 public chains were left out of co-occurrence clustering, as were a handful of repertoires with anomalous nucleotide sharing. TCRdb holds this immuneACCESS table with in-frame rearrangements only. Some clones are missing; in checked studies, unresolved V genes explain under half, and the rest has no known cause. The V and J calls and clone size were taken over from that table, and D and trimming were inferred from the DNA. The sample records around 120,000 clones, 81% of which are singletons. Under 5% of the sample comes from the top ten.

In regard to this clone: Its specific antigen is unknown. No much larger clonotype is one base removed from it; base qualities were not supplied.

The receptor chain draws on TRBV5-1 and TRBJ2-1; the D gene assignment is ambiguous. This sequence was found in a woman aged 25 to 45 in good health and CMV-seronegative. The sample taken for sequencing was PBMCs. The DNA sequence reads TGCGCCAGCAGCTTGTTCCGCTCCAGCTCCTACAATGAGCAGTTCTTC. The resulting protein is CASSLFRSSSYNEQFF.